These 28 T cell receptor beta chains were all obtained from the same sample, sequenced in a study of cytomegalovirus exposure and HLA in healthy donors. PCR used 60 Vbeta primers and 13 Jbeta primers. Data came from immunoSEQ multiplex PCR; TCRdb stores just in-frame clones and leaves some out. The sample yields around 170,000 clones, 65% to 90% seen once. Sequences were obtained from PBMCs. These receptor sequences come from a man between 40 and 49 years old in good health and CMV-seropositive.

This clone was seen once. This chain links TRBV19 with TRBJ2-1; TRBD2 matches at 7 bases. The CDR3 is 16 amino acids. Germline assignment: CDR1 LNHDA and CDR2 SQIVND (reference sequence). Trimming took 3 bases from V and 0 from J; bases not matched to a gene: 5. The CDR3 loop is CASSMVRGVSYNEQFF. In DNA form, the CDR3 reads TGTGCCAGTAGTATGGTTCGGGGGGTCTCCTACAATGAGCAGTTCTTC.

This clone was counted between two and nine times. The rearrangement uses TRBV6-6 and TRBJ2-1; weak D call: TRBD2 (6 bases). Germline values: CDR1 MNHNY, CDR2 SVGAGI (reference sequence). The CDR3 covers 14 residues. The ends were cut back, 6 bases at V and 3 bases at J, with 12 bases in the middle. The CDR3 loop reads CASSPRGDYNEQFF. The CDR3 coding sequence is TGTGCCAGCAGCCCGCGGGGAGACTACAATGAGCAGTTCTTC.

This clone has only one observation. The V gene is TRBV2, the J gene TRBJ2-7; D might be TRBD1 (5 bases). V dropped 2 bases and J dropped 5 bases, with 16 bases sitting between them. The germline CDR1 and CDR2 sequences are SNHLY and FYNNEI. The CDR3 has 15 residues. The CDR3 loop is CASSETGHRYDEQYF. Written as DNA, the CDR3 is TGTGCCAGCAGTGAAACGGGCCACAGGTATGACGAGCAGTACTTC.

This rearrangement joins TRBV7-9 to TRBJ2-3; D is perhaps TRBD1 (6 bases). The V end was cut by 4 bases, the J end by 2 bases, with 22 bases between. The CDR3 loop spans 18 amino acids. The germline V gene has CDR1 SEHNR and CDR2 FQNEAQ (reference sequence). In DNA form, the CDR3 reads TGTGCCAGCAGCTCCGGGCGAGGTCGGGACAAATACACAGATACGCAGTATTTT. Amino acid sequence: CASSSGRGRDKYTDTQYF.

This sequence joins TRBV28 and TRBJ2-7; TRBD1 agrees at 7 bases. Germline V gene data show CDR1 as MDHEN and CDR2 as SYDVKM. The CDR3 totals 14 residues. With V trimmed by 9 bases and J by 5 bases, 13 bases remained unmatched. Written as DNA, the CDR3 is TGTGCCAGTACGGAAGGGGGCGCCATGAACGAGCAGTACTTC. Its translation is CASTEGGAMNEQYF. The full variable domain, completed using reference TRBV28 and TRBJ2-7, is DVKVTQSSRYLVKRTGEKVFLECVQDMDHENMFWYRQDPGLGLRLIYFSYDVKMKEKGDIPEGYSVSREKKERFSLILESASTNQTSMYLCASTEGGAMNEQYFGPGTRLTVT.

This clone has only one observation. The chain links TRBV7-9 to TRBJ2-3, with a weak D call TRBD1 (6 bases). The CDR3 is made up of 12 amino acids. Germline CDR1 and CDR2: SEHNR and FQNEAQ (reference sequence). The CDR3 region is CSNGQGKYTQYF. The CDR3 nucleotides are TGTTCCAACGGGCAGGGGAAGTACACGCAGTATTTT. The full variable domain, completed using reference TRBV7-9 and TRBJ2-3, is DTGVSQNPRHKITKRGQNVTFRCDPISEHNRLYWYRQTLGQGPEFLTYFQNEAQLEKSRLLSDRFSAERPKGSFSTLEIQRTEQGDSAMYLCSNGQGKYTQYFGPGTRLTVL.

This clone was observed once. This sequence joins TRBV13 and TRBJ1-1; 8 positions agree with TRBD1. CDR1 is PRHDT and CDR2 is FYEKMQ in the germline V gene (reference sequence). V lost 5 bases to trimming and J lost 6 bases; unmatched junction nucleotides: 8. There are 14 residues in the CDR3. CDR3 sequence reads: CASSPPTGDPEAFF. In DNA, the CDR3 is TGTGCCAGCAGCCCACCGACAGGGGACCCTGAAGCTTTCTTT.

The chain couples TRBV2 to TRBJ2-7; D gene unclear. The CDR3 covers 13 residues. The germline CDR1 and CDR2 sequences are SNHLY and FYNNEI. V shed 7 bases and J shed 2 bases, with 12 bases lying between them. The CDR3 DNA reads as TGTGCCAGCACGGCAGGCCCGACCTACGAGCAGTACTTC. Its protein is CASTAGPTYEQYF.

This chain links TRBV5-4 with TRBJ2-5, with 9 bases lining up with TRBD2. J gave up 1 base and V 4 bases, and 5 bases lay outside the gene matches. The CDR3 is 15 residues long. Germline CDR1 reads SGHNT; CDR2 reads YYREEE (reference sequence). Written as DNA, the CDR3 is TGTGCCAGCAGCCGTAGCGGGGGCCCCCAAGAGACCCAGTACTTC. Its protein is CASSRSGGPQETQYF.

The rearrangement uses TRBV7-2 and TRBJ1-2, with 12 bases lining up with TRBD1. This CDR3 spans 15 amino acids. Germline V CDR1 and CDR2: SGHTA, FQGNSA. Germline trimming cut 1 base from V and 4 bases from J; bases unmatched to any gene: 1. This chain's CDR3 is CASSLEGQGAYGYTF. CDR3 nucleotides: TGTGCCAGCAGCTTAGAGGGACAGGGGGCCTATGGCTACACCTTC. The complete variable domain, with remaining parts taken from reference TRBV7-2 and TRBJ1-2, reads GAGVSQSPSNKVTEKGKDVELRCDPISGHTALYWYRQSLGQGLEFLIYFQGNSAPDKSGLPSDRFSAERTGGSVSTLTIQRTQQEDSAVYLCASSLEGQGAYGYTFGSGTRLTVV.

CDR3 amino acids: CASSLVSGGNEQFF. Here the CDR3 DNA reads TGTGCCAGCAGTTTGGTCTCAGGGGGGAATGAGCAGTTCTTC. The chain combines TRBV27 with TRBJ2-1; the D gene is possibly TRBD1 (7 bases). This CDR3 has 14 residues. Germline V CDR1 and CDR2: MNHEY, SMNVEV (reference sequence). V gave up 3 bases and J gave up 7 bases, with 13 bases separating them.

The chain recombines TRBV5-1 with TRBJ1-1, with 8 bases matching TRBD1. Unmatched junction bases numbered 9, after V lost 4 bases and J lost 4 bases. The CDR3 length is 15 residues. Per the germline V gene, CDR1 is SGHRS and CDR2 is YFSETQ. Here the CDR3 DNA reads TGCGCCAGCAGCCTCAGGACAGGGCGGGCCACTGAAGCTTTCTTT. Protein sequence: CASSLRTGRATEAFF.

In this sample, this clone turned up a few times. The J gene is TRBJ1-1, the V gene TRBV11-2; perhaps TRBD1 as D (5 bases). The CDR3 contains 16 residues. Trimming took off 1 base at V and 2 bases at J, with 14 bases between the two ends. The germline V gene encodes CDR1 SGHAT and CDR2 FQNNGV. The CDR3 region has the DNA TGTGCCAGCAGCTTAGGTACAGGCGGGGATAACACTGAAGCTTTCTTT. This translates into CASSLGTGGDNTEAFF. Full variable domain (missing parts from reference TRBV11-2 and TRBJ1-1): EAGVAQSPRYKIIEKRQSVAFWCNPISGHATLYWYQQILGQGPKLLIQFQNNGVVDDSQLPKDRFSAERLKGVDSTLKIQPAKLEDSAVYLCASSLGTGGDNTEAFFGQGTRLTVV.

This chain uses TRBV6-5 with TRBJ2-2, with a tentative D call TRBD1 (6 bases). V lost 6 bases and J lost 5, with 16 bases in between. The CDR3 has 15 amino acids. In germline, CDR1 is MNHEY, CDR2 SVGAGI. CDR3 sequence (DNA): TGTGCCAGCAGCCCCAACCCCGGGACAACCGGGGAGCTGTTTTTT. Translating gives CASSPNPGTTGELFF.

The chain joins TRBV9 to TRBJ2-3; tentative D call: TRBD2 (5 bases). Germline CDR1 is SGDLS and CDR2 is YYNGEE. This CDR3 comprises 16 residues. V lost 1 base to trimming and J lost 0 bases, with 12 bases between them. The CDR3 region has the DNA TGTGCCAGCAGCGTAAGGAGAAGAGGGAGCACAGATACGCAGTATTTT. Translation: CASSVRRRGSTDTQYF.

The J gene is TRBJ2-3, the V gene TRBV18; 10 bases line up with TRBD2. V lost 2 bases and J lost 6; bases outside the gene matches: 2. CDR1 is KGHSH and CDR2 is LQKENI in the germline V gene. The CDR3 runs 14 residues. The CDR3 sequence: CASSPGTSADTQYF. DNA for the CDR3: TGTGCCAGCTCACCAGGGACTAGCGCTGATACGCAGTATTTT.

The chain uses TRBV9 and TRBJ1-2; TRBD1 matches 11 bases. V lost 4 bases to trimming and J lost 3 bases; unmatched junction nucleotides: 5. Germline values: CDR1 SGDLS, CDR2 YYNGEE. The CDR3 contains 15 residues. The CDR3 nucleotides are TGTGCCAGCAGCCTCCGGACAGGGGGCGACTATGGCTACACCTTC. It translates to CASSLRTGGDYGYTF.

This chain links TRBV19 with TRBJ1-1; no clear D. CDR1 and CDR2 from the germline V gene are LNHDA and SQIVND (reference sequence). V shed 6 bases and J shed 0 bases, with 8 bases lying between them. This CDR3 has 13 amino acids. The CDR3 DNA sequence: TGTGCCAGTAGGCCCGACATGAACACTGAAGCTTTCTTT. Translation gives CASRPDMNTEAFF.

The chain recombines TRBV7-3 with TRBJ2-1, with TRBD1 matching 9 bases. CDR3 length: 15 amino acids. The V gene's germline CDR1 is SGHTA and CDR2 FQGTGA. The junction had 2 bases not matched to a gene; V was cut back by 5 bases and J by 0 bases. The CDR3 region is CASSEDRGSYNEQFF. The CDR3 DNA follows: TGTGCCAGCAGCGAGGACAGGGGCTCCTACAATGAGCAGTTCTTC.

V is TRBV7-9 and J is TRBJ2-1, with TRBD1 as a possible D gene (5 bases). Germline values: CDR1 SEHNR, CDR2 FQNEAQ (reference sequence). The CDR3 is 15 residues long. V lost 0 bases and J lost 1, with 7 bases in between. CDR3 sequence (DNA): TGTGCCAGCAGCTTAGCAGCAGGGTCCTACAATGAGCAGTTCTTC. Translating it yields CASSLAAGSYNEQFF.

V gene TRBV19 combines with J gene TRBJ2-5; D is possibly TRBD1 (6 bases). Germline CDR1 LNHDA, CDR2 SQIVND (reference sequence). The CDR3 covers 15 residues. V was trimmed by 5 bases and J by 5 bases, leaving 18 bases between them. CDR3 sequence: CASSPRGQYPETQYF. DNA of the CDR3: TGTGCCAGTAGTCCCCGCGGACAGTACCCGGAGACCCAGTACTTC.

This clone was found once. V is TRBV19 and J is TRBJ1-2; D unresolved. Trimming removed 3 bases at V and 0 bases at J, with 8 bases between. Germline V gene lookup returns CDR1 LNHDA and CDR2 SQIVND (reference sequence). There are 14 residues in the CDR3. This CDR3 reads CASSISETNYGYTF. CDR3 nucleotides: TGTGCCAGTAGTATTTCGGAGACTAACTATGGCTACACCTTC.

This chain connects TRBV28 to TRBJ1-6, with D possibly matching TRBD1 (5 bases). The CDR3 is 12 amino acids. Germline V gives CDR1 MDHEN, CDR2 SYDVKM. The V and J ends lost 1 base and 13 bases respectively, with 8 bases between them. The CDR3 loop reads CASSLFQGPLHF. The CDR3 bases are TGTGCCAGCAGTTTATTTCAGGGTCCCCTCCACTTT.

This rearrangement joins TRBV2 to TRBJ1-1; D gene uncertain. The CDR3 totals 16 residues. The germline V and J ends were trimmed by 7 bases and 1 base, with 19 bases remaining between them. Looked up from germline, CDR1 is SNHLY and CDR2 is FYNNEI. CDR3 in DNA: TGTGCCAGCACTCTCTTGGGCCCGGAGGGGAACACTGAAGCTTTCTTT. It encodes CASTLLGPEGNTEAFF. The full variable domain, its missing parts supplied by reference TRBV2 and TRBJ1-1, is EPEVTQTPSHQVTQMGQEVILRCVPISNHLYFYWYRQILGQKVEFLVSFYNNEISEKSEIFDDQFSVERPDGSNFTLKIRSTKLEDSAMYFCASTLLGPEGNTEAFFGQGTRLTVV.

This chain joins TRBV6-1 and TRBJ2-3, with 13 bases aligning to TRBD2. The CDR3 consists of 18 residues. The V gene end was trimmed by 0 bases and the J gene end by 3 bases; junction bases not matched to a gene: 6. Per the germline V gene, CDR1 is MNHNS and CDR2 is SASEGT. CDR3 in DNA: TGTGCCAGCAGTGAAGCTACTAGCGGGGGGGTCTCAACAGATACGCAGTATTTT. As protein: CASSEATSGGVSTDTQYF.

The chain couples TRBV6-1 to TRBJ2-7, with a possible D match to TRBD2 (5 bases). The CDR3 consists of 15 residues. V was shortened by 7 bases and J by 0 bases, with 16 bases between the two germline ends. Germline lookup yields CDR1 MNHNS and CDR2 SASEGT. The CDR3 sequence: CASTGRPSSSYEQYF. The DNA for the CDR3 is TGTGCCAGCACGGGAAGACCCTCGAGCTCCTACGAGCAGTACTTC.

The chain joins TRBV30 to TRBJ2-7, with D perhaps matching TRBD1 (5 bases). CDR1 GTSNPN and CDR2 SVGIG come from the germline V gene (reference sequence). V was shortened by 2 bases and J by 6 bases, with 14 bases between the two germline ends. The CDR3 is 13 amino acids. CDR3: CAWSSRVASEQYF. The DNA of the CDR3 is TGTGCCTGGAGTTCCAGGGTTGCCTCCGAGCAGTACTTC.

The chain recombines TRBV7-9 with TRBJ1-2; D perhaps matches TRBD1 (6 bases). This CDR3 has 15 residues. V dropped 0 bases and J dropped 8 bases, with 16 bases sitting between them. The germline CDR1 and CDR2 sequences are SEHNR and FQNEAQ (reference sequence). The CDR3 DNA is TGTGCCAGCAGCTTAGCGTGGCGGGGGGCCATCGGCTACACCTTC. Translation gives CASSLAWRGAIGYTF. Full variable domain (missing parts from reference TRBV7-9 and TRBJ1-2): DTGVSQNPRHKITKRGQNVTFRCDPISEHNRLYWYRQTLGQGPEFLTYFQNEAQLEKSRLLSDRFSAERPKGSFSTLEIQRTEQGDSAMYLCASSLAWRGAIGYTFGSGTRLTVV.